This T cell receptor beta chain was retrieved from a study of blood T cell repertoires in COVID-19. As for the study in general: PBMCs, B-cell-depleted T cells, or T cells were the source of the cDNA or gDNA that made up the material.

Trimming shortened V by 6 bases and J by 8 bases, and 23 bases separated the two germline ends. Per the germline V gene, CDR1 is GTSNPN and CDR2 is SVGIG (reference sequence). The CDR3 is 16 amino acids. Participants came from about two dozen US areas, aged about 18 to 89 years. Recovery meant two consecutive negative NP/OP PCR tests, professional clearance, or resolved symptoms. In the study's own analysis: The assay estimated nucleated cells by amplifying reference gene primers. TCRdb's table, derived via immunoSEQ multiplex PCR, lists solely in-frame clones and lacks some. V, J and clone size reflect that table, while D and trimming were determined from the DNA. The profile covers over 150,000 clones, with about four fifths appearing a single time and approximately 7.6% taken by the ten largest.

The clonotype was recovered from a man in his forties who had recovered from COVID-19. The chain joins TRBV30 to TRBJ1-6, with D possibly being TRBD1 (5 bases). Sequencing used PBMCs or T cells enriched from blood (not recorded which). For the CDR3, the DNA is TGTGCCTGCCCCGGGGGGGGATATCGTGCTGATTCACCCCTCCACTTT. This sequence encodes CACPGGGYRADSPLHF.